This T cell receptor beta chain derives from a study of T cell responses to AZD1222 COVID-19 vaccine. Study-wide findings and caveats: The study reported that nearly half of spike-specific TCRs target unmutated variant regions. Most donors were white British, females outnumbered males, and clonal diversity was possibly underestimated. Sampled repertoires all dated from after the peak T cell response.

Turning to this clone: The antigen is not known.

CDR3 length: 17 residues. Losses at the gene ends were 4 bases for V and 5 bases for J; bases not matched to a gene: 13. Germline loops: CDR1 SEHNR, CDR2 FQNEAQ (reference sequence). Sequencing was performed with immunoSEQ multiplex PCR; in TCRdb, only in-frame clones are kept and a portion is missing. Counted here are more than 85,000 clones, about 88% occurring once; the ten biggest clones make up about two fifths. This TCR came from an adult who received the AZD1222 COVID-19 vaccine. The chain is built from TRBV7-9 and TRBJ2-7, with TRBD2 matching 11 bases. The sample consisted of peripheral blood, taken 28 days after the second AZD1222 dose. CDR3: CASSSGGSSGRINEQYF. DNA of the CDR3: TGTGCCAGCAGCTCAGGAGGTTCTAGCGGGAGGATTAACGAGCAGTACTTC.